This entry lists 8 T cell receptor beta chains sequenced from one sample in a study of blood T cell repertoires in COVID-19. The protocol was immunoSEQ multiplex PCR, while the TCRdb copy is restricted to in-frame clones and leaves out a portion. The table records around 300,000 clones, around nine tenths of them present only once. Specimen: peripheral blood. These receptors were collected from a woman between 40 and 55 years old who had recovered from COVID-19.

This clone was observed a handful of times. This chain uses TRBV14 with TRBJ1-1; 8 nucleotides align to TRBD1. J lost 7 bases, V lost 6 bases, and 7 bases had no gene match. This CDR3 is built from 13 residues. Germline lookup yields CDR1 SGHDN and CDR2 FVKESK. In DNA, the CDR3 is TGTGCCAGCAGTGGGCAGGGGGCGCTTGAAGCTTTCTTT. It codes for CASSGQGALEAFF.

The J gene is TRBJ1-1, the V gene TRBV19, with D tentatively TRBD1 (6 bases). Germline V CDR1 and CDR2: LNHDA, SQIVND (reference sequence). This CDR3 is built from 12 residues. Trimming removed 6 bases at V and 7 bases at J, with 12 bases between. The CDR3 region has the DNA TGTGCCAGTAGCCAGGGGCTTCTTGAAGCTTTCTTT. It encodes CASSQGLLEAFF.

The chain joins TRBV19 to TRBJ2-5, with D perhaps matching TRBD2 (5 bases). V gave up 3 bases and J gave up 3 bases, with 8 bases separating them. The CDR3 loop spans 13 amino acids. From germline, CDR1 is LNHDA and CDR2 SQIVND (reference sequence). CDR3 nucleotide sequence: TGTGCCAGTAGTATCTCGGGGAAAGAGACCCAGTACTTC. The encoded protein is CASSISGKETQYF.

The chain links TRBV5-6 to TRBJ1-3; D unclear. Looked up from germline, CDR1 is SGHDT and CDR2 is YYEEEE. This CDR3 contains 13 residues. Trimming cost V 4 bases and J 5 bases, with 10 bases left between them. CDR3 residues: CASSVDTRNTIYF. The DNA for the CDR3 is TGTGCCAGCAGCGTCGACACAAGAAACACCATATATTTT.

The chain combines TRBV5-1 with TRBJ1-6; D is unresolved. The V end was cut by 4 bases, the J end by 2 bases, with 13 bases between. The germline V gene encodes CDR1 SGHRS and CDR2 YFSETQ. The CDR3 extends over 16 amino acids. The CDR3 loop reads CASSPRPSPYNSPLHF. The CDR3 nucleotides are TGCGCCAGCAGCCCGAGGCCCAGTCCCTATAATTCACCCCTCCACTTT.

The count of this clone is one. The chain combines TRBV18 with TRBJ1-3; 8 positions agree with TRBD1. The V gene end was trimmed by 4 bases and the J gene end by 0 bases; junction bases not matched to a gene: 5. Germline V lookup: CDR1 KGHSH, CDR2 LQKENI. CDR3 length: 16 residues. The CDR3 here is CASSRGQDLSGNTIYF. As DNA, the CDR3 is TGTGCCAGCTCACGGGGACAGGACCTCTCTGGAAACACCATATATTTT.

This chain joins TRBV7-9 and TRBJ2-1, with 8 nucleotides matching TRBD1. Germline CDR1 is SEHNR and CDR2 is FQNEAQ (reference sequence). V gave up 5 bases and J gave up 4 bases; unmatched junction bases: 4. This CDR3 contains 14 residues. CDR3 coding DNA: TGTGCCAGCAGCCAGGACAGGGAATACAATGAGCAGTTCTTC. Amino acids: CASSQDREYNEQFF.

The chain joins TRBV7-3 to TRBJ2-2; D may be TRBD1 (5 bases). V lost 2 bases to trimming and J lost 6 bases, with 13 bases between them. Germline CDR1 reads SGHTA; CDR2 reads FQGTGA. The CDR3 covers 15 residues. DNA for the CDR3: TGTGCCAGCAGCTTATCTGGGTTAGGGGCCGGGGAGCTGTTTTTT. Residues: CASSLSGLGAGELFF.